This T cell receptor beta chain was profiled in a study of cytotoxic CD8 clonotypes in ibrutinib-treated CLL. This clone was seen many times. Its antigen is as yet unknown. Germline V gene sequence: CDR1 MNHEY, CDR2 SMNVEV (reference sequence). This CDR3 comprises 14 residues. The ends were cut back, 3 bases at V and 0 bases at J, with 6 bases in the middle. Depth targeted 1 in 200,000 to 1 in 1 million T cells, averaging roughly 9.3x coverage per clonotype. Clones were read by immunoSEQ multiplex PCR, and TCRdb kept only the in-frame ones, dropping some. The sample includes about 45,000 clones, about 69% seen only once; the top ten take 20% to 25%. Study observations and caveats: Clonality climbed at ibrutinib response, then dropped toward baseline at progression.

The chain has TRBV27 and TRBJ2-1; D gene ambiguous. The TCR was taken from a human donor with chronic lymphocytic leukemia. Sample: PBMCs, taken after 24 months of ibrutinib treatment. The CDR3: CASSFGDSYNEQFF. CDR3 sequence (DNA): TGTGCCAGCAGTTTTGGAGACTCCTACAATGAGCAGTTCTTC.